This T cell receptor beta chain appears in the sequencing data of a study of TIL therapy for anti-PD-1-resistant metastatic lung cancer. Background on the study: Progressing patients received lymphodepletion, expanded TIL infusion and IL-2. Median tumor mutation burden was roughly 1.4 mutations per megabase.

Findings and limits, study-wide: The baseline peripheral repertoire was partially replaced by infused TIL clonotypes that later decayed. The cohort had more treatment-naive, never-smoker and oncogene-addicted patients than typical.

Notes on this clone: As yet, its antigen is unknown.

The immunoSEQ assay was v3. The assay was immunoSEQ multiplex PCR, and TCRdb's table has in-frame clones only and misses some. The sample records tens of thousands of clones, about two thirds being singletons. Germline loops: CDR1 SGHRS, CDR2 YFSETQ. The length of the CDR3 is 13 residues. Trimming took off 4 bases at V and 2 bases at J, with 9 bases between the two ends. Time point meaning: pre-treatment sample, taken before nivolumab and TIL therapy. The V and J genes are TRBV5-1 and TRBJ2-5; D might be TRBD1 (6 bases). This TCR came from a person between 25 and 80 years old with non-small cell lung cancer. The source was blood, collected at baseline. The CDR3, as DNA: TGCGCCAGCAGCCAGGGGTCACAAGAGACCCAGTACTTC. Amino acid sequence: CASSQGSQETQYF.